This T cell receptor beta chain stems from a study of blood T cell repertoires in COVID-19. Turning to the study itself: The United States, Italy and Spain provided the acute and convalescent COVID-19 samples. PBMCs, B-cell-depleted T cells, or T cells provided the cDNA or gDNA that made up the material.

Authors' methods: Amplifying reference gene primers gave estimates of nucleated cell counts. Clones were sequenced by immunoSEQ multiplex PCR, and TCRdb holds only the in-frame ones, with some missing. D and trimming were read from the DNA, whereas the V and J calls and clone size are those reported in that table. The sample shows approximately 27,000 clones, roughly nine tenths of them seen only once. The CDR3 loop spans 16 amino acids. In germline, CDR1 is SEHNR, CDR2 FQNEAQ (reference sequence). Trimming left V 5 bases short and J 0 bases short, with 14 bases between. V is TRBV7-9 and J is TRBJ2-1; possible D gene TRBD2, 5 bases. The sample was peripheral blood. The clonotype was recovered from a man aged 55 to 70 with acute or convalescent COVID-19. The CDR3 DNA sequence: TGTGCCAGCAGCCCAGAACGCGGGCGCTCCTACAATGAGCAGTTCTTC. This translates into CASSPERGRSYNEQFF.